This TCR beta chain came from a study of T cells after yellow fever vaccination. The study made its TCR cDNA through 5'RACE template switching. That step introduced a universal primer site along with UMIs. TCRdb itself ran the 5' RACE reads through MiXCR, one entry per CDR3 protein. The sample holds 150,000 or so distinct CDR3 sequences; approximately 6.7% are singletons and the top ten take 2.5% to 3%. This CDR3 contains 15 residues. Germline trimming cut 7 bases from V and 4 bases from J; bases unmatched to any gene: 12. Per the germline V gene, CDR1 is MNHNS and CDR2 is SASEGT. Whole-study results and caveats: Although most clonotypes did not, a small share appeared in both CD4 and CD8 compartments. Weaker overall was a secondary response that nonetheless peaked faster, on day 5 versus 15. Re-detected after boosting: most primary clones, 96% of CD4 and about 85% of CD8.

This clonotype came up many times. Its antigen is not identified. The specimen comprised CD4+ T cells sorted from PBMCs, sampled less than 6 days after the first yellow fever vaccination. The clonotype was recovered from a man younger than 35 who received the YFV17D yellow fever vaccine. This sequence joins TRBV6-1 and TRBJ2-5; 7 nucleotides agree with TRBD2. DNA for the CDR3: TGTGCCAGCACCCCGGGAGGTGGAAACAGAGAGACCCAGTACTTC. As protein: CASTPGGGNRETQYF.